This T cell receptor (beta chain) was recorded in a study of cytotoxic CD8 clonotypes in ibrutinib-treated CLL. Study at large: Following a median 12 months of treatment, with a range of 6 to 36, response samples were taken. Study-wide points: Public clonotypes occurred uncommonly; on treatment, they contracted or remained stable.

The germline V gene has CDR1 MNHNY and CDR2 SVGAGI (reference sequence). V was shortened by 0 bases and J by 4 bases, with 15 bases between the two germline ends. This CDR3 region has 16 residues. Points on this clone: The antigen remains undetermined.

Data came from immunoSEQ multiplex PCR; TCRdb stores just in-frame clones and leaves some out. Among 250,000 to 350,000 clones listed, roughly 76% were seen once. Cryopreserved PBMCs supplied about 1.8 micrograms of genomic DNA for TCR beta libraries. This TCR was sampled from a human donor with chronic lymphocytic leukemia. The sequences come from PBMCs, collected at disease progression, from a patient treated with ibrutinib. This chain uses TRBV6-6 with TRBJ1-1, with D unclear. The CDR3 bases are TGTGCCAGCAGTTACTCGACCAAGTATCGGGTCACTGAAGCTTTCTTT. It translates to CASSYSTKYRVTEAFF.